These 3 T cell receptor beta chains share one sample of origin, sequenced in a study of CD8 T cells in Susac syndrome. RNA amounts of about 0.5 to 1 ug underwent reverse transcription with random hexamers. MiXCR, applied by TCRdb to the immunoSEQ multiplex PCR reads, yields one record per CDR3 protein. The sample contains tens of thousands of distinct CDR3 sequences, roughly 94% of which appear only once. Sequenced input: CD8+ T cells from PBMCs. These receptor sequences come from a human donor with Susac syndrome.

The chain uses TRBV3-1 and TRBJ2-7, with 8 nucleotides matching TRBD2. Germline assignment: CDR1 LGHDT and CDR2 YNNKEL (reference sequence). V shed 0 bases and J 3 bases; nucleotides not matched to a gene: 4. The CDR3 contains 15 residues. CDR3 bases: TGTGCCAGCAGCCAAGAAGGGCTAGCGGGCTACGAGCAGTACTTC. Protein sequence: CASSQEGLAGYEQYF.

The CDR3 sequence: CATSRSPGQPQHF. Here the CDR3 DNA reads TGTGCCACCAGCAGATCCCCCGGCCAGCCCCAGCATTTT. This rearrangement joins TRBV15 to TRBJ1-5; D not certain. This CDR3 comprises 13 residues. Between the trimmed V and J ends, which lost 2 bases and 7 bases, there was a span of 9 bases. Germline lookup yields CDR1 LNHNV and CDR2 YYDKDF (reference sequence).

The V call is TRBV11-2, the J call TRBJ2-1, with D possibly TRBD2 on 6 matching bases. The CDR3 spans 14 residues. The V end was cut by 5 bases, the J end by 7 bases, with 15 bases between. The germline gives CDR1 SGHAT, CDR2 FQNNGV. CDR3 region: CASSRAEGVNEQFF. In DNA, the CDR3 is TGTGCCAGCAGCCGAGCGGAGGGAGTGAATGAGCAGTTCTTC.